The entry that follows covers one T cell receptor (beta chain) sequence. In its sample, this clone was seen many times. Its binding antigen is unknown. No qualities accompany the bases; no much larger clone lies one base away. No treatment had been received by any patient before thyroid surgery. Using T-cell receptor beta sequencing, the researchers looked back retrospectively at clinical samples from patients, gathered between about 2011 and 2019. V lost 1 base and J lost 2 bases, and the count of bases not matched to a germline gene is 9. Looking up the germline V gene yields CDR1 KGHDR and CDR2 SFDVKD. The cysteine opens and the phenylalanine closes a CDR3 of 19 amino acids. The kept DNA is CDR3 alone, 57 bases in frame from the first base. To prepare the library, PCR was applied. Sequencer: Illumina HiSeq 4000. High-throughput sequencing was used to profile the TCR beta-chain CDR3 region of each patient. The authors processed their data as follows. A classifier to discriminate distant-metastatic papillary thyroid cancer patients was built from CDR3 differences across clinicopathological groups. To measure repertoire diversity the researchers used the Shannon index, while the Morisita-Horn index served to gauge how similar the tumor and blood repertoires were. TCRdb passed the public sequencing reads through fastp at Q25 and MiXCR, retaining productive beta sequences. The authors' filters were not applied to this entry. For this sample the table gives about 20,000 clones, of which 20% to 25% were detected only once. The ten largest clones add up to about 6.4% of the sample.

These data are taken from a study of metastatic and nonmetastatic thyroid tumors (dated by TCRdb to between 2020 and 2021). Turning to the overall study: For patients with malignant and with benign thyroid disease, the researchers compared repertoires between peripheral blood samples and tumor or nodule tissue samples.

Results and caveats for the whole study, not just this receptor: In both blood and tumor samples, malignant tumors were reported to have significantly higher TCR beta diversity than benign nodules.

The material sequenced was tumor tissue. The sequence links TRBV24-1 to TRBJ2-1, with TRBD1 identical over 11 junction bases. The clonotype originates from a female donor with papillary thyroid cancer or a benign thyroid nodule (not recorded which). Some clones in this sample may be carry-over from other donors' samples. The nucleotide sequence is TGTGCCACCAGTGATTTCCCCGGGACAGGGGGGCCAGCCTACAATGAGCAGTTCTTC. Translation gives CATSDFPGTGGPAYNEQFF.